A single sample gave rise to the 25 T cell receptor beta chains below, sequenced in a study of cytomegalovirus exposure and HLA in healthy donors. PCR primers comprised 60 Vbeta and 13 Jbeta primers. The method was immunoSEQ multiplex PCR; TCRdb's version includes in-frame clones alone and lacks a portion of them. The table lists approximately 200,000 clones, 70% to 85% of them singletons. Sequencing was carried out using PBMCs. The receptors come from a boy aged 2-9 years in good health and CMV-seronegative.

This clone is a singleton in its sample. The chain uses TRBV5-1 and TRBJ1-2; D perhaps matches TRBD1 (6 bases). Deletions cut 6 bases from V and 2 bases from J, with 14 bases between. This CDR3 is 14 amino acids long. The germline gives CDR1 SGHRS, CDR2 YFSETQ. This chain's CDR3 is CASNGQQGNYGYTF. DNA of the CDR3: TGCGCCAGCAACGGTCAACAGGGAAACTATGGCTACACCTTC.

The chain links TRBV4-2 to TRBJ2-1; 7 bases line up with TRBD2. From germline, CDR1 is LGHNA and CDR2 YNFKEQ. Trimming took 0 bases from V and 1 from J; bases not matched to a gene: 3. This CDR3 spans 16 amino acids. This chain's CDR3 is CASSQDAAGSYNEQFF. CDR3 sequence (DNA): TGTGCCAGCAGCCAAGATGCAGCGGGGTCCTACAATGAGCAGTTCTTC.

This chain connects TRBV29-1 to TRBJ1-2, with TRBD1 matching over 8 bases. V was pared by 4 bases and J by 0 bases, with 10 bases of the junction left unmatched. Germline-derived CDR1 and CDR2 are SQVTM and ANQGSEA. This CDR3 is built from 16 residues. CDR3 loop: CSVGGTGQLANYGYTF. The CDR3 bases are TGCAGCGTTGGAGGGACAGGACAACTTGCTAACTATGGCTACACCTTC.

The chain couples TRBV5-5 to TRBJ1-4, with D unresolved. CDR3 length equals 12 residues. Trimming took 7 bases from V and 0 from J, leaving 4 bases between them. Germline-derived CDR1 and CDR2 are SGHKS and YYEKEE (reference sequence). The CDR3 region is CASRATNEKLFF. The CDR3 DNA follows: TGTGCCAGCCGCGCAACTAATGAAAAACTGTTTTTT. Complete variable domain (other parts from reference TRBV5-5 and TRBJ1-4): DAGVTQSPTHLIKTRGQQVTLRCSPISGHKSVSWYQQVLGQGPQFIFQYYEKEERGRGNFPDRFSARQFPNYSSELNVNALLLGDSALYLCASRATNEKLFFGSGTQLSVL.

Written as DNA, the CDR3 is TGTGCCAGCACCCAGATCGGGACAGGGGAAGAGACCCAGTACTTC. As protein: CASTQIGTGEETQYF. V usage is TRBV2 and J usage is TRBJ2-5; 10 nucleotides align to TRBD1. CDR3 length: 15 residues. The V gene end was trimmed by 7 bases and the J gene end by 3 bases; junction bases not matched to a gene: 8. Per the germline V gene, CDR1 is SNHLY and CDR2 is FYNNEI.

V is TRBV4-1 and J is TRBJ2-3, with no clear D. CDR1 MGHRA and CDR2 YSYEKL come from the germline V gene. This CDR3 is 14 amino acids long. The V end lost 0 bases, the J end lost 8 bases, and 12 bases lay between the germline ends. CDR3 sequence reads: CASSQERSSGTQYF. CDR3 in DNA: TGCGCCAGCAGCCAAGAGCGAAGTTCGGGTACGCAGTATTTT.

The rearrangement links TRBV18 to TRBJ1-3; a possible D gene is TRBD1 (6 bases). Germline CDR1 KGHSH, CDR2 LQKENI. Trimming took 2 bases from V and 4 from J, leaving 9 bases between them. The CDR3 runs 14 residues. The CDR3 spells CASSPNRDGNTIYF. CDR3 DNA: TGTGCCAGCTCACCAAACAGGGACGGAAACACCATATATTTT.

This chain joins TRBV11-3 and TRBJ2-5; 8 positions agree with TRBD1. The junction had 5 bases not matched to a gene; V was cut back by 4 bases and J by 1 base. The length of the CDR3 is 15 residues. Germline V CDR1 and CDR2: SGHNT, YENEEA. The DNA of the CDR3 is TGTGCCAGCAGCTCAGGGACAGGAGCCCAAGAGACCCAGTACTTC. Protein sequence: CASSSGTGAQETQYF.

V and J are TRBV2 and TRBJ2-7; 7 nucleotides match TRBD1. The germline V gene encodes CDR1 SNHLY and CDR2 FYNNEI. This CDR3 has 15 residues. The junction had 12 bases not matched to a gene; V was cut back by 5 bases and J by 5 bases. CDR3 sequence reads: CASSHRPGQFHEQYF. The CDR3 nucleotides read TGTGCCAGCAGTCATCGACCGGGACAGTTTCACGAGCAGTACTTC.

This clone was found once. V gene TRBV6-6 combines with J gene TRBJ1-1; 11 bases map to TRBD1. Germline trimming cut 6 bases from V and 10 bases from J; bases unmatched to any gene: 4. The V gene's germline CDR1 is MNHNY and CDR2 SVGAGI (reference sequence). This CDR3 contains 12 residues. The CDR3 spells CASRGGQGVAFF. The CDR3 nucleotides are TGTGCCAGCAGAGGGGGACAGGGGGTAGCTTTCTTT.

The chain joins TRBV18 to TRBJ1-4; TRBD1 might be the D (5 bases). V lost 2 bases and J 8 bases, leaving 12 bases between the germline ends. The germline V gene encodes CDR1 KGHSH and CDR2 LQKENI. This CDR3 contains 14 residues. The CDR3 region has the DNA TGTGCCAGCTCACCAAGTCAGGGAAGCGAAAAACTGTTTTTT. Its translation is CASSPSQGSEKLFF.

This clone has a handful of counts. CDR3 nucleotides: TGTGCCAGCAGTTATGGTCCCGGGATCTCCTACGAGCAGTACTTC. Translation: CASSYGPGISYEQYF. The V and J genes are TRBV6-5 and TRBJ2-7, with D possibly matching TRBD2 (5 bases). The germline CDR1 and CDR2 sequences are MNHEY and SVGAGI. There are 15 residues in the CDR3. V was trimmed by 3 bases and J by 0 bases, leaving 12 bases between them.

This clone was seen once. This rearrangement joins TRBV10-1 to TRBJ2-3, with TRBD2 matching 7 bases. The ends lost 1 base at V and 1 base at J; junction bases unmatched: 14. The CDR3 runs 19 residues. The germline CDR1 and CDR2 sequences are WNHNN and SYGVQD (reference sequence). The CDR3 spells CASSEFGLVLPSCTDTQYF. The CDR3 DNA sequence: TGCGCCAGCAGTGAGTTTGGACTAGTTCTCCCATCCTGCACAGATACGCAGTATTTT.

The rearrangement links TRBV9 to TRBJ2-2, with TRBD2 matching over 10 bases. Losses at the gene ends were 6 bases for V and 6 bases for J; bases not matched to a gene: 11. Germline-derived CDR1 and CDR2 are SGDLS and YYNGEE. This CDR3 is built from 16 residues. The CDR3 region has the DNA TGTGCCAGCACCCCAATTCCGGGACTAGCGTCCGGGGAGCTGTTTTTT. Residues: CASTPIPGLASGELFF.

The chain couples TRBV5-1 to TRBJ1-4; TRBD1 agrees at 7 bases. The CDR3 covers 15 residues. V was pared by 4 bases and J by 5 bases, with 8 bases of the junction left unmatched. Germline CDR1 reads SGHRS; CDR2 reads YFSETQ. For the CDR3, the DNA is TGCGCCAGCAGCCGGGGGCCGGGACAGAATGAAAAACTGTTTTTT. This codes for CASSRGPGQNEKLFF.

This clone has just one count. The rearrangement joins TRBV7-2 to TRBJ1-1, with a tentative D call TRBD1 (6 bases). Per the germline V gene, CDR1 is SGHTA and CDR2 is FQGNSA. V lost 4 bases and J lost 6, with 18 bases in between. The CDR3 sequence is 15 residues long. The CDR3, as DNA: TGTGCCAGCAGCTCCGCAGGGGCCTCTCTTTCTGAAGCTTTCTTT. It specifies CASSSAGASLSEAFF.

This clone was seen once. The CDR3: CASSLNRTRVSTEAFF. The CDR3 bases are TGTGCCAGCAGCTTGAATAGGACTCGGGTCAGCACTGAAGCTTTCTTT. V and J are TRBV5-4 and TRBJ1-1; the D is unclear. This CDR3 region has 16 residues. Trimming shortened V by 1 base and J by 4 bases, and 17 bases separated the two germline ends. The germline gives CDR1 SGHNT, CDR2 YYREEE (reference sequence).

This clone was counted a few times. The same CDR3 can be traced to other DNA sequences in this sample. The V gene is TRBV4-2, the J gene TRBJ2-7, with D possibly being TRBD2 (5 bases). This CDR3 region has 13 residues. In germline, CDR1 is LGHNA, CDR2 YNFKEQ. V gave up 0 bases and J gave up 4 bases, with 7 bases separating them. The CDR3, as DNA: TGTGCCAGCAGCCAAGACGCGGGTTACGAGCAGTACTTC. Its translation is CASSQDAGYEQYF.

This clone was detected only once. This chain uses TRBV5-4 with TRBJ2-2; 8 bases line up with TRBD2. Trimming took 4 bases from V and 1 from J; bases not matched to a gene: 12. CDR1 is SGHNT, CDR2 YYREEE, per germline (reference sequence). The CDR3 loop spans 18 amino acids. CDR3 DNA sequence: TGTGCCAGCAGCCCCCGGGGGGGGCCCTTACGGAACACCGGGGAGCTGTTTTTT. Translated: CASSPRGGPLRNTGELFF.

This clone was observed once. The rearrangement uses TRBV5-5 and TRBJ1-2, with D perhaps TRBD1 (6 bases). The CDR3 sequence is 13 residues long. Between the trimmed V and J ends, which lost 4 bases and 6 bases, there was a span of 13 bases. Germline CDR1 reads SGHKS; CDR2 reads YYEKEE (reference sequence). Written as DNA, the CDR3 is TGTGCCAGCAGCCCACAGGGCATTCATGGCTACACCTTC. This sequence encodes CASSPQGIHGYTF.

The chain employs TRBV27 and TRBJ1-1; 9 bases are a match to TRBD1. This CDR3 contains 14 residues. CDR1 is MNHEY and CDR2 is SMNVEV in the germline V gene (reference sequence). With V trimmed by 6 bases and J by 4 bases, 6 bases remained unmatched. As DNA, the CDR3 is TGTGCCAGCAGACAAGGACAGGGGCGCACTGAAGCTTTCTTT. The encoded protein is CASRQGQGRTEAFF.

The gene calls are TRBV11-1 and TRBJ1-1; D is possibly TRBD1 (6 bases). This CDR3 spans 14 amino acids. Trimming cost V 5 bases and J 1 base, with 11 bases left between them. Germline V gene data show CDR1 as SGHAT and CDR2 as FQDESV (reference sequence). CDR3 in amino acids: CASSGRTENTEAFF. The CDR3 DNA reads as TGTGCCAGCAGCGGCAGGACAGAGAACACTGAAGCTTTCTTT. The entire variable domain, with the rest obtained from reference TRBV11-1 and TRBJ1-1, is as follows: EAEVAQSPRYKITEKSQAVAFWCDPISGHATLYWYRQILGQGPELLVQFQDESVVDDSQLPKDRFSAERLKGVDSTLKIQPAELGDSAMYLCASSGRTENTEAFFGQGTRLTVV.

This rearrangement joins TRBV4-2 to TRBJ1-5, with 11 bases fitting TRBD1. V dropped 5 bases and J dropped 4; count of bases not matched to a gene: 10. Germline CDR1 and CDR2: LGHNA and YNFKEQ. This CDR3 has 17 amino acids. CDR3: CASSAARGTGGNQPQHF. The CDR3 region has the DNA TGTGCCAGCAGCGCGGCGCGCGGGACAGGGGGAAATCAGCCCCAGCATTTT.

The J gene is TRBJ1-2, the V gene TRBV20-1; D uncertain. Germline V CDR1 and CDR2: DFQATT, SNEGSKA (reference sequence). This CDR3 comprises 10 residues. The V end lost 1 base, the J end lost 7 bases, and 4 bases lay between the germline ends. CDR3 DNA: TGCAGTGCTAGAGGGCCTGGCTACACCTTC. Protein sequence: CSARGPGYTF.

The V call is TRBV18, the J call TRBJ2-1, with TRBD1 matching 9 bases. This CDR3 is 16 amino acids long. V lost 3 bases and J lost 6; bases outside the gene matches: 9. In germline, CDR1 is KGHSH, CDR2 LQKENI. The CDR3 here is CASSPLGTGQINEQFF. For the CDR3, the DNA is TGTGCCAGCTCACCTCTGGGGACAGGGCAAATCAATGAGCAGTTCTTC.